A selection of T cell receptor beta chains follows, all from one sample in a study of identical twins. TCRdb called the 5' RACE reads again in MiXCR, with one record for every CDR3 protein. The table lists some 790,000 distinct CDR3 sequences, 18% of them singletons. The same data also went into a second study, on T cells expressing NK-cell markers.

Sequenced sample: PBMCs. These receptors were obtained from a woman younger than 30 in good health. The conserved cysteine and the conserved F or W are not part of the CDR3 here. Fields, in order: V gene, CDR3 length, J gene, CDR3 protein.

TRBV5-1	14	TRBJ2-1	ASSSSLAGASDEQF
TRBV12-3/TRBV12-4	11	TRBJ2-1	ASSYSSENEQF
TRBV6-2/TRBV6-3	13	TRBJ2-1	ASSLLAVSYNEQF
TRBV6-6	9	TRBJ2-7	ASSSSGQQY
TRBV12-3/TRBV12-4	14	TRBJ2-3	AILPLSGLGTDTQY
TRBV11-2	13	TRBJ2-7	ASSLDTYHTYEQY
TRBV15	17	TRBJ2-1	ATSREVGKGAGPYNEQF
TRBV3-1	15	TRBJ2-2	ASSQDWGDGPSGELF
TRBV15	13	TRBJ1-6	ATSSLTGGNSPLH
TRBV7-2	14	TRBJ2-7	ASSPREGGSRHEQY
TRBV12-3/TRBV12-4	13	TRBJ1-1	ASRFLTGMNTEAF
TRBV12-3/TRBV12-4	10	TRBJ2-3	ASSGPTDTQY
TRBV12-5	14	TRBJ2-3	ASGLVGQALTDTQY
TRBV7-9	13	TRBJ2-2	ASSLVGFRSGELF
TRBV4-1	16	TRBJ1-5	ASSQPGKFKKEHQPQH
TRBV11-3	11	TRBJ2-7	ASSQGGQDEQY
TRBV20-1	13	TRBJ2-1	SARESRFSYNEQF
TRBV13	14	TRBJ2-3	ASRPDRRNLADTQY
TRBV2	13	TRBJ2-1	ASSEFPGQVLEQF
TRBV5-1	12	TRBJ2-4	ASSLDGAQVIQY
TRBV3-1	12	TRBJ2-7	ASSLTSPSYEQY
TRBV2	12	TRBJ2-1	AVLLSGSYNEQF
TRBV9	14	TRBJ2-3	ASSALSRPGADTQY
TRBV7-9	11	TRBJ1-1	ASRLGAEREAF
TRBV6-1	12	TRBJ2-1	ASSADLVYNEQF
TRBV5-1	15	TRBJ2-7	ASSLGWQRGPSYEQY
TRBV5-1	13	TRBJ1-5	ASSLLPASNQPQH
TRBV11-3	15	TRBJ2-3	ASSIYSGGLSTDTQY
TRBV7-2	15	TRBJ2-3	ASSLRWGGGGTDTQY
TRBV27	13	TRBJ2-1	ASSHDQLKGNEQF
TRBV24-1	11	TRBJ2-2	ATGAENTGELF
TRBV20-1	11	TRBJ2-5	SAVPGHQETQY
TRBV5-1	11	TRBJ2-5	ASSLEAKKTQY
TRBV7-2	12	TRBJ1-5	ASSLVYSNQPQH
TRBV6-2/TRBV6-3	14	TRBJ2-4	ASSTLLAGAGNIQY
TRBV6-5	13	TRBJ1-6	ASSYSRDRDSPLH
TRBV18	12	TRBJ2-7	ASSPKYTDYEQY
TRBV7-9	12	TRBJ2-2	ASSSSTLTGELF
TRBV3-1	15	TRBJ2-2	ASSHRRGGENTGELF
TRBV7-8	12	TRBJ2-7	ASSPGPPPYEQY
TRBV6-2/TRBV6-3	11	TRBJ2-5	ASTFLIEETQY
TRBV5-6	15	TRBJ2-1	ASSRLASLVNYNEQF
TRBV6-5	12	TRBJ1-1	ASSYSADNTEAF
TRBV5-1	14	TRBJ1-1	ASSLASVAGNTEAF
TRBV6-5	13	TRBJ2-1	ASSYKAGGEGEQF
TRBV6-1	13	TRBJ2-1	ASTETSGRADEQF
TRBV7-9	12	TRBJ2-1	AIQLRDSRNEQF
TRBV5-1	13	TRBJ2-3	ASSSSPVGADTQY
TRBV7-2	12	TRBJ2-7	ASRTRLSSYEQY
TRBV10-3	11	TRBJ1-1	AITGDRDTEAF
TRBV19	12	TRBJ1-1	ASSGPAGNTEAF
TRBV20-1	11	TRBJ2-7	SARTDSTYEQY
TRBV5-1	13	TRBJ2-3	ASSAITSGTDTQY
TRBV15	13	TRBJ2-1	ATSNGAKQTGEQF